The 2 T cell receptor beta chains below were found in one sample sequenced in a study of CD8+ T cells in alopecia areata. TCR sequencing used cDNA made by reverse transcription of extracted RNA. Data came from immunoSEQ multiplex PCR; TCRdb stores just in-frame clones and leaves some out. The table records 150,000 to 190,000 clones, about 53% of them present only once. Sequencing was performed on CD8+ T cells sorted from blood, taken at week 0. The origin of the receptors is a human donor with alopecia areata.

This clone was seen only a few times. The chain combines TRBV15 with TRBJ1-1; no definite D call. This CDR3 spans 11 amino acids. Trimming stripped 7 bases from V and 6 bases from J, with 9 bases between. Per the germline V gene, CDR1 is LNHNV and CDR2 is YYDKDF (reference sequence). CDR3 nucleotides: TGTGCCACCATTCAGGAGTCTGAAGCTTTCTTT. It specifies CATIQESEAFF.

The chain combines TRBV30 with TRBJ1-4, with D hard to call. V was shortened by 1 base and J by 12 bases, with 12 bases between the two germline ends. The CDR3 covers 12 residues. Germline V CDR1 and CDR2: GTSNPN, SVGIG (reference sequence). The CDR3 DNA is TGTGCCTGGAGTGGGCCGGCCTGGGAACTGTTTTTT. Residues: CAWSGPAWELFF. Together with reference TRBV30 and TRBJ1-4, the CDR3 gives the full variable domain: SQTIHQWPATLVQPVGSPLSLECTVEGTSNPNLYWYRQAAGRGLQLLFYSVGIGQISSEVPQNLSASRPQDRQFILSSKKLLLSDSGFYLCAWSGPAWELFFGSGTQLSVL.